What follows describes a single TCR beta chain. This clonotype was found many times. Its recognized antigen is unknown. Base-call qualities are not available, and no considerably larger clone is one nucleotide away. TCR beta CDR3 regions were amplified from RNA transcripts for repertoire sequencing. A first-round RT-PCR used HTBI primers with the Qiagen OneStep RT-PCR kit, followed by a second-round multiplex PCR, size selection and purification. Libraries were sequenced paired-end with 100 bp reads on an Illumina HiSeq2000. The authors' analysis ran thus. Reads were processed with SOAPnuke, discarding reads with adapters, uncalled bases, mean Phred below 15, or no exact constant-primer or identifier match. COPE v1.2.5 was used to merge high-quality paired reads. Each unique nucleotide sequence was defined as a clonotype, and clonotypes were aligned to IMGT TRB V, D and J references with MiTCR v1.1. Analysis was restricted to V-J combinations with a frequency above 0.0001, which covered about 99% of repertoires. A TCR clonal expansion and chaos score per V-J combination was defined as the ratio of F50 clonal expansion to chaos observed in the TCRdist matrix. Welch's t-statistics and random forest were used to reduce features to about 14 V-J combinations, which were fed into a naive Bayes classifier. The Morisita-Horn index was used to measure how similar the thyroid and blood repertoires were. TCRdb redid the processing of the public reads, applying fastp at Q25 and MiXCR, and retained in-frame beta chains. Every CDR3 protein is listed once, alongside the most common genes and DNA of its rows. TCRdb, not the original authors, processed these V and J calls. The table for this sample lists 400,000 or so distinct CDR3 sequences; roughly a sixth of them were counted only once. The ten largest clones add up to 2.4% of the sample.

The data belong to a study of Graves' ophthalmopathy and Graves' hyperthyroidism (dated by TCRdb to between 2017 and 2018). In the study overall: Peripheral blood was collected at initial diagnosis, before any treatment. TCR beta repertoire signatures were used to distinguish Graves' ophthalmopathy from Graves' hyperthyroidism and to predict progression to ophthalmopathy. In total, 135 blood samples were TCR-sequenced: 40 to 45 ophthalmopathy, some 72 hyperthyroidism and some 17 hyperthyroidism-to-ophthalmopathy patients. To explore V-J signatures distinguishing ophthalmopathy from hyperthyroidism, a discovery set of some 100 patients (fewer than 45 ophthalmopathy, over 55 stable hyperthyroidism) was enrolled. An independent validation cohort was composed of roughly 18 hyperthyroidism patients and 17 patients who later progressed from hyperthyroidism to ophthalmopathy. T-cell repertoires of thyroid tissue and blood were compared in a handful of hyperthyroidism patients. Following sample collection, hyperthyroidism patients were given methimazole at a starting dose of 30 mg daily, and ophthalmopathy patients were given high-dose intravenous methylprednisolone. Paper-wide results and their limitations: Among expanded thyroid clonotypes with frequency above 0.001, most also showed up in blood, which suggests that blood repertoires may reflect the thyroid immune response. In cross-validation, the 13-signature model distinguished ophthalmopathy from stable hyperthyroidism with approximately 90% sensitivity and around 81% specificity, and in the test set the corresponding values were 80% and 75%. In validation, the model predicted ophthalmopathy progression with more than 55% sensitivity and roughly 72% specificity; roughly 12 predicted patients were CT-confirmed with GO in a median of approximately 6.2 months. No statistical method was used to set the sample size in advance, and the investigators knew which group each participant was assigned to.

The CDR3 has 15 amino acids, counting the end cysteine and phenylalanine. Only the CDR3 DNA stays, 45 bases, in frame from base 1. CDR1 and CDR2 were assigned from the germline V gene as SQVTM and ANQGSEA. The germline V end is reduced by 6 bases and the J end by 7 bases; junction bases left unmatched: 13. Hyperthyroidism was considered stable if no progression to ophthalmopathy occurred within 18 months of follow-up. Patients with hyperthyroidism were aged 18 to 65 years, had been newly diagnosed, and had a disease duration of less than 2 months. Patients with other autoimmune diseases, uncontrolled infections, pregnancy or lactation were excluded. Diagnosis was based on clinical symptoms, serum thyroxine, TRAb, thyroid ultrasound and orbital computed tomography. Using Ficoll-Paque density gradient centrifugation, PBMCs were isolated from 8.5 to 10 ml of fresh peripheral blood. Trizol reagent was used to extract the total RNA, and its quality was then checked on an Agilent 2100 Bioanalyzer.

The TCR sequence derives from an adult woman with stable Graves' hyperthyroidism. The chain is made from TRBV29-1 and TRBJ2-7; TRBD1 aligns with 12 central bases. Input material: peripheral blood. The DNA sequence follows: TGCAGCGTGGCCGGGACAGGGGGCGTTTCAGTGGAGCAGTACTTC. This gives the protein CSVAGTGGVSVEQYF.